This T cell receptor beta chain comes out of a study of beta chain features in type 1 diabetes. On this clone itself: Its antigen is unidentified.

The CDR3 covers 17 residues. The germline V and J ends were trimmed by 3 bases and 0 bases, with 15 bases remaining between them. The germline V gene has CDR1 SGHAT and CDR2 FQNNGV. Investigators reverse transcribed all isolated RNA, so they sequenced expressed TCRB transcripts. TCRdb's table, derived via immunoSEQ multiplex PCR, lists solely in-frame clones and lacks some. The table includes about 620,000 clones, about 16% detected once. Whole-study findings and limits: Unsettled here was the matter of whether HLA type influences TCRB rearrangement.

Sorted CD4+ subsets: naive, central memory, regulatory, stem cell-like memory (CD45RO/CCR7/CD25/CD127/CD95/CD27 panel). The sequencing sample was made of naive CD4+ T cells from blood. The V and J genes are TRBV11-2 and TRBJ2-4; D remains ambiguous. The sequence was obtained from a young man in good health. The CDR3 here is CASSFEDPTLAKNIQYF. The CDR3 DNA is TGTGCCAGCAGCTTTGAGGACCCAACCCTAGCCAAAAACATTCAGTACTTC. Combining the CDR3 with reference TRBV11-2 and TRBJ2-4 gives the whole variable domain EAGVAQSPRYKIIEKRQSVAFWCNPISGHATLYWYQQILGQGPKLLIQFQNNGVVDDSQLPKDRFSAERLKGVDSTLKIQPAKLEDSAVYLCASSFEDPTLAKNIQYFGAGTRLSVL.